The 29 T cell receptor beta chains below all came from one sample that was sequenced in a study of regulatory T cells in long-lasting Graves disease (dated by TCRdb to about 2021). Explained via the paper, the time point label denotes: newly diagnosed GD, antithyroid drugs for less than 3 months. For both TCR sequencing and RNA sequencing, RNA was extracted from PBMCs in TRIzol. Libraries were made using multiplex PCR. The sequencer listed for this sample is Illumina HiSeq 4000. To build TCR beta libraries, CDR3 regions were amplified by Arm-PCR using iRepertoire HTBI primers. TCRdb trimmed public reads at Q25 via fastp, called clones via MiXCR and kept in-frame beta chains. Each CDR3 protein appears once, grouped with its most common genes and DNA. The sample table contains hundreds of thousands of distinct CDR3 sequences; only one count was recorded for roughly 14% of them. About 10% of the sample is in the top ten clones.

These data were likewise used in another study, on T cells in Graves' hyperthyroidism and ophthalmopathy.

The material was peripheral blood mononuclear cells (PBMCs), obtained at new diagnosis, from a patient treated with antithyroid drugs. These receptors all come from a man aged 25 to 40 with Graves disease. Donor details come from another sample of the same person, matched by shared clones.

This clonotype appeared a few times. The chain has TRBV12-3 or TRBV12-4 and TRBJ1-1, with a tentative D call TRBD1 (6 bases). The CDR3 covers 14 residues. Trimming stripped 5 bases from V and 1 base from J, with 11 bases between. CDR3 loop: CASSPSQGNTEAFF. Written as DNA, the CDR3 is TGTGCCAGCAGTCCCTCACAGGGGAACACTGAAGCTTTCTTT.

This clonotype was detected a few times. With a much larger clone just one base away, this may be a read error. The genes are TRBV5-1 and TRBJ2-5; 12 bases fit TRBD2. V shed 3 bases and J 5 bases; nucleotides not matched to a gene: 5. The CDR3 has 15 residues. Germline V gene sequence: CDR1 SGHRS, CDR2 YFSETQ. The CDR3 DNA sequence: TGCGCCAGCAGCTCGACTAGCGGGAGTGCGGAGACCCAGTACTTC. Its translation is CASSSTSGSAETQYF.

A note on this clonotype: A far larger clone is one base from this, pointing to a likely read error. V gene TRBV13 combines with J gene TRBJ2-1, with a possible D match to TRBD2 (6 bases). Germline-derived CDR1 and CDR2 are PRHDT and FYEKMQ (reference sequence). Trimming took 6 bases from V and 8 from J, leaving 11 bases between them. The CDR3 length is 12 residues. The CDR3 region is CASSSWEDEQFF. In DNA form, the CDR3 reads TGTGCCAGCAGTAGCTGGGAGGATGAGCAGTTCTTC.

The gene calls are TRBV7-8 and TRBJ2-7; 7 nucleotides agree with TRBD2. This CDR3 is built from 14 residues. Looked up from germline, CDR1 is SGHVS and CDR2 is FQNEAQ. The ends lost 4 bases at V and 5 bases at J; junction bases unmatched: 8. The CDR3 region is CASSSPGLVNEQYF. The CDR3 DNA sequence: TGTGCCAGCAGCTCCCCCGGACTAGTAAACGAGCAGTACTTC.

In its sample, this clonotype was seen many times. CDR3 loop: CASSLGTGLGYTF. The CDR3 nucleotides are TGTGCCAGCAGCTTAGGGACAGGGCTCGGCTACACCTTC. The chain has TRBV11-2 and TRBJ1-2, with 8 bases identical to TRBD1. This CDR3 has 13 amino acids. CDR1 and CDR2 (germline): SGHAT, FQNNGV. J gave up 8 bases and V 1 base, and 3 bases lay outside the gene matches.

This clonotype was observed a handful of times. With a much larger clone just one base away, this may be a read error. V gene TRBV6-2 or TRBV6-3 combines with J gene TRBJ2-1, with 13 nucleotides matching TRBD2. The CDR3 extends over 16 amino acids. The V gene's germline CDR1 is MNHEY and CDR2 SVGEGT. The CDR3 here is CASSRTSGSRYNERFF. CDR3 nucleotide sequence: TGTGCCAGCAGTCGGACTAGCGGGAGTCGGTACAATGAGCGGTTCTTC.

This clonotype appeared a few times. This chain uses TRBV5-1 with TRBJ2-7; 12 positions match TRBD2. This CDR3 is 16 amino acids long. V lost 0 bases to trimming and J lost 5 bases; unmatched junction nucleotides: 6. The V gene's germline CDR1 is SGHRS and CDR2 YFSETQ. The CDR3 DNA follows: TGCGCCAGCAGCTTGGGGACTAGCGGGACGGGGGACGAGCAGTACTTC. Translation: CASSLGTSGTGDEQYF.

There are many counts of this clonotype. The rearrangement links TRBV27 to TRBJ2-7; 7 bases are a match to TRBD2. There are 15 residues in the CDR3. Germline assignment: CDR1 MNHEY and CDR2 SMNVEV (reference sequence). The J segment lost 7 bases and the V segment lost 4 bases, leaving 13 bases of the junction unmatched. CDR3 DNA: TGTGCCAGCAGTTCCCCGGCCGCGGGAGTCAAAGAGCAGTACTTC. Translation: CASSSPAAGVKEQYF.

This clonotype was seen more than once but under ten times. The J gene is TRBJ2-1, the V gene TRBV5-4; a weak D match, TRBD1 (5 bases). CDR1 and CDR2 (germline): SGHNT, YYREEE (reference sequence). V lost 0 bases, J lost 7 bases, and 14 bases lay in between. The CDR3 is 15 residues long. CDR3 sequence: CASSLEQARRNEQFF. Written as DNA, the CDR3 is TGTGCCAGCAGCTTGGAACAGGCGCGGCGGAATGAGCAGTTCTTC.

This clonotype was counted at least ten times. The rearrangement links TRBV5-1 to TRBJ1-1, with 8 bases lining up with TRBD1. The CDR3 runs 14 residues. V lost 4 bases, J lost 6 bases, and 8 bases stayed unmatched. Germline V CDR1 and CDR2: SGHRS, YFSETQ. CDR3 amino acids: CASSGPDRAAEAFF. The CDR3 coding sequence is TGCGCCAGCAGCGGACCGGACAGGGCGGCTGAAGCTTTCTTT.

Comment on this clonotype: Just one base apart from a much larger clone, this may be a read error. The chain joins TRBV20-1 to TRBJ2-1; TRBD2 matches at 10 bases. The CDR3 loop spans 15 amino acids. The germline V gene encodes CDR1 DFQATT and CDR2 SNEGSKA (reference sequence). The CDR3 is CSALTGTSVYNEQLF. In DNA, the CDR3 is TGCAGTGCTCTTACCGGGACTAGCGTTTACAATGAGCAGCTCTTC.

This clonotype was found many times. DNA of the CDR3: TGTGCCAGCAGTGGGGGACAGGGTCAGCCCCAGCATTTT. Protein: CASSGGQGQPQHF. The chain combines TRBV2 with TRBJ1-5; 9 nucleotides agree with TRBD1. Germline assignment: CDR1 SNHLY and CDR2 FYNNEI. Losses at the gene ends were 4 bases for V and 6 bases for J; bases not matched to a gene: 1. The CDR3 spans 13 residues.

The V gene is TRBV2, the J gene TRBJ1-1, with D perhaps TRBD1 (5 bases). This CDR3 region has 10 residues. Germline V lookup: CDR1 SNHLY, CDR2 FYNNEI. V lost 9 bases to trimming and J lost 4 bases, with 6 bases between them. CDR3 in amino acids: CARDTTEAFF. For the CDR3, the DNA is TGTGCCAGGGACACCACTGAAGCTTTCTTT.

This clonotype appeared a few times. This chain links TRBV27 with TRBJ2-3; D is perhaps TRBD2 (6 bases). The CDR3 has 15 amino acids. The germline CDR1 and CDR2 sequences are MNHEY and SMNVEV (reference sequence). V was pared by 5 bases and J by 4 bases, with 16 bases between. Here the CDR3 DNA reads TGTGCCAGCAGTCCCCCCTGGGCTAGCGCAGATACGCAGTATTTT. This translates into CASSPPWASADTQYF.

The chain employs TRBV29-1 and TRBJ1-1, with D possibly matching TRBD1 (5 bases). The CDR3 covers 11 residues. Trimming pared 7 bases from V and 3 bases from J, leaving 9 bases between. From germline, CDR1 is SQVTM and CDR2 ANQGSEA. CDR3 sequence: CSGDGYTEAFF. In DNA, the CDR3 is TGCAGCGGGGACGGATACACTGAAGCTTTCTTT.

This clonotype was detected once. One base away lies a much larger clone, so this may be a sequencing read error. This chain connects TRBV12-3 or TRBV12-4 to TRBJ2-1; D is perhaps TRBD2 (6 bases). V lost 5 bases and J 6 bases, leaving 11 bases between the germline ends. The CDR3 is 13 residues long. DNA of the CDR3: TGTGCCAGCAGTGACGGGAGTTCCAATGAGCAGTTCTTC. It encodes CASSDGSSNEQFF.

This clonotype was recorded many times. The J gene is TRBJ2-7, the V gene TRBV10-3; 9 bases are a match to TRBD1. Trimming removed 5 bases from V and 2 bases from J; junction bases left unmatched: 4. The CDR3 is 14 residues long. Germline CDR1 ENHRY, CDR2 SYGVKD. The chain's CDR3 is CAISLGTGTYEQYF. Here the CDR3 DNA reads TGTGCCATCAGTCTCGGGACAGGGACCTACGAGCAGTACTTC.

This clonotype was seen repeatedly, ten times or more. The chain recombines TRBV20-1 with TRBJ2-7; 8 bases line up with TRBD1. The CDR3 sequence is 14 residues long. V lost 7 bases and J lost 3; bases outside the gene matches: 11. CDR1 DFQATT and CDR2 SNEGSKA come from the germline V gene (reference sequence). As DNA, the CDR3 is TGCAGTGTAAGACGGGACAGGACTCTCTACGAGCAGTACTTC. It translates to CSVRRDRTLYEQYF.

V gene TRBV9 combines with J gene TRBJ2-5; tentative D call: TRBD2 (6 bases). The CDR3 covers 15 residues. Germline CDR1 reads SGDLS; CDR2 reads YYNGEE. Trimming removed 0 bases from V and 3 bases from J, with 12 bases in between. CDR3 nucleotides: TGTGCCAGCAGCGTAGGACTAGAGCGGAAAGAGACCCAGTACTTC. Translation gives CASSVGLERKETQYF.

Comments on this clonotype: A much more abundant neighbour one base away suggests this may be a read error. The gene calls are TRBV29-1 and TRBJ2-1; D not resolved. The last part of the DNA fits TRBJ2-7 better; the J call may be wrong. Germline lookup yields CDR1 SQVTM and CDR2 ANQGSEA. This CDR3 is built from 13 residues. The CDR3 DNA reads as TGCAGCGTTGAAGCCACAGTGGGCAATGAGCAGTACTTC. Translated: CSVEATVGNEQYF.

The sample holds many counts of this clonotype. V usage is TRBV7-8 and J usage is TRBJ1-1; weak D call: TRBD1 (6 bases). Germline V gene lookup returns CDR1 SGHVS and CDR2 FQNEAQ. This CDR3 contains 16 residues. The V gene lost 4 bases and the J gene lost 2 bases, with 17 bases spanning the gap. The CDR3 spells CASSSQTWDKNTEAFF. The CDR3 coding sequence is TGTGCCAGCAGCTCACAAACTTGGGACAAAAACACTGAAGCTTTCTTT.

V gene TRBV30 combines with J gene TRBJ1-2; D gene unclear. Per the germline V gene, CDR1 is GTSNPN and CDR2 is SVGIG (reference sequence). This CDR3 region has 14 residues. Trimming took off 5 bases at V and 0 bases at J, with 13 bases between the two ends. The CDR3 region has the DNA TGTGCCTGGGCCCCCCCGACGGCTAACTATGGCTACACCTTC. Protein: CAWAPPTANYGYTF.

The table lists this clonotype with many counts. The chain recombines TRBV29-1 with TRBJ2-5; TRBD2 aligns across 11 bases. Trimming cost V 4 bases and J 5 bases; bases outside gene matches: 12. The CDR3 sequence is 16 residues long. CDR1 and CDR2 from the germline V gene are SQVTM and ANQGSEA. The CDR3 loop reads CSVALLAGVVVETQYF. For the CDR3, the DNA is TGCAGCGTTGCCCTACTAGCGGGAGTTGTAGTTGAGACCCAGTACTTC.

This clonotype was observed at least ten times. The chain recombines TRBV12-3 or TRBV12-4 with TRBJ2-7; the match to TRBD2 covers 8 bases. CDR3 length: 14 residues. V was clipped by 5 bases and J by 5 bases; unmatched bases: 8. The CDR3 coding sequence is TGTGCCAGCAGTGCCGCCGGGACTAGTCACGAGCAGTACTTC. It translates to CASSAAGTSHEQYF.

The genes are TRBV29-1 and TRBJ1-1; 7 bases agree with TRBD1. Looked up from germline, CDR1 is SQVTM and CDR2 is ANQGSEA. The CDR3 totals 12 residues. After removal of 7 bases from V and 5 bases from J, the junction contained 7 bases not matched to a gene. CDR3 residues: CSAWDSLTEAFF. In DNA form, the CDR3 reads TGCAGCGCCTGGGACAGCCTGACTGAAGCTTTCTTT.

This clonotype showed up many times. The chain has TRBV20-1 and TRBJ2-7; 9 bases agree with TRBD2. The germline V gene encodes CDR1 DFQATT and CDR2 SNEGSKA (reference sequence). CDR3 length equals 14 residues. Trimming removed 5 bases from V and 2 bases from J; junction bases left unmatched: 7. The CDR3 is CSALRLAVAYEQYF. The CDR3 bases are TGCAGTGCTTTGAGACTAGCGGTCGCCTACGAGCAGTACTTC.

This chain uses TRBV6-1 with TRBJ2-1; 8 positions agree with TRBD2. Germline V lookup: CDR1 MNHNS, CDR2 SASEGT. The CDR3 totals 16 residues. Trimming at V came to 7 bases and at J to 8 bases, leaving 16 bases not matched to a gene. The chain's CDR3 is CASTTPETSVFHEQFF. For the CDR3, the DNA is TGTGCCAGCACCACCCCCGAGACTAGCGTTTTTCATGAGCAGTTCTTC.

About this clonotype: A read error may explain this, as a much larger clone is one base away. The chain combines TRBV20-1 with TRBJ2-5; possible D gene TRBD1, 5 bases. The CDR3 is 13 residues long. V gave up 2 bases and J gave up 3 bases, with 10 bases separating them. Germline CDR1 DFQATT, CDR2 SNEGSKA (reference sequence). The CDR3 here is CSARWGPKETQYF. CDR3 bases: TGCAGTGCTAGATGGGGCCCTAAAGAGACCCAGTACTTC.

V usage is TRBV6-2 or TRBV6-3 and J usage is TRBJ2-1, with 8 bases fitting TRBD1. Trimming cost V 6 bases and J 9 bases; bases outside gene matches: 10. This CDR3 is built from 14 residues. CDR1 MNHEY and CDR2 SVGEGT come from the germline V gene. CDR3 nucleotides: TGTGCCAGCAGATACGTCAGGGGGCAAGGTGAGCAGTTCTTC. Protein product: CASRYVRGQGEQFF.